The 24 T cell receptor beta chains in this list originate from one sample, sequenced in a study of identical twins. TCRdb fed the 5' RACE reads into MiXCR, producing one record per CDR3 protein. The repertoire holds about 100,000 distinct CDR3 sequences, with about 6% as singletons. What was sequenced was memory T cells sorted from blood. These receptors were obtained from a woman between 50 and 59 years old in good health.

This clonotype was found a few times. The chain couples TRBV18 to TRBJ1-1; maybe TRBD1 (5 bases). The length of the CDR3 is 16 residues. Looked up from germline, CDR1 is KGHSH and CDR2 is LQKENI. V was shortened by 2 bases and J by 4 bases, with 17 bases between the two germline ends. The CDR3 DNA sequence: TGTGCCAGCTCACCATCAATGGGCGTCGGGGGCACTGAAGCTTTCTTT. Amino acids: CASSPSMGVGGTEAFF.

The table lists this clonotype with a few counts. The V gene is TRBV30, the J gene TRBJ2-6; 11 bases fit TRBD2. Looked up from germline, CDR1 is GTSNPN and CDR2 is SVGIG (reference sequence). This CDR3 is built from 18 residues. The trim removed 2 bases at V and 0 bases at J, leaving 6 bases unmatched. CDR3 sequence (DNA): TGTGCCTGGAGTACGGGGACTAGCGGAAACTCTGGGGCCAACGTCCTGACTTTC. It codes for CAWSTGTSGNSGANVLTF.

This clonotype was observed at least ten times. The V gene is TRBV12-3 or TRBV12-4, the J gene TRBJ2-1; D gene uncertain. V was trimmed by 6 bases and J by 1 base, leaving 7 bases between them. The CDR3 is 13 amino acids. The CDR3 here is CASSPGSYNEQFF. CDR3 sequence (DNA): TGTGCCAGCAGCCCCGGGTCCTACAATGAGCAGTTCTTC.

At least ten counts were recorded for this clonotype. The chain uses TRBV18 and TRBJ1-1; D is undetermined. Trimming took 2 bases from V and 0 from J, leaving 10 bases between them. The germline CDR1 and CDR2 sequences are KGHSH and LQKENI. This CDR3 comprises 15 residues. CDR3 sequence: CASSPWAEMNTEAFF. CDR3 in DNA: TGTGCCAGCTCACCATGGGCAGAGATGAACACTGAAGCTTTCTTT.

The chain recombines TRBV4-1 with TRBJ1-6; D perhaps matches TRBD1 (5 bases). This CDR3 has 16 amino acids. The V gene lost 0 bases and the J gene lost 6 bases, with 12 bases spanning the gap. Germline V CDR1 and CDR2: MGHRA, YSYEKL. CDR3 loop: CASSQDYGGINSPLHF. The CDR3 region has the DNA TGCGCCAGCAGCCAAGATTATGGGGGTATTAATTCACCCCTCCACTTT.

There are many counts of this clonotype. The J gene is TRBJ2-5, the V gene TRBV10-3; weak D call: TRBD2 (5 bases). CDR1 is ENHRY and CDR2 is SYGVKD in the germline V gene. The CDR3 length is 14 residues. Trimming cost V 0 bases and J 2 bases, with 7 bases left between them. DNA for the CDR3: TGTGCCATCAGTGAGTCAAAGCGGCAAGAGACCCAGTACTTC. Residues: CAISESKRQETQYF.

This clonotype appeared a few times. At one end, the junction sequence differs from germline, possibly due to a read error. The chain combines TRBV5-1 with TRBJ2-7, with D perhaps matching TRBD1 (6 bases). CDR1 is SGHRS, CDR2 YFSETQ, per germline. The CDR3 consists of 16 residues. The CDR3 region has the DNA TGCGCCAGCAGCTTGGGGTCGCGGCAGGGGCTCTCAGAAGGGCACTTC. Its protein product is CASSLGSRQGLSEGHF.

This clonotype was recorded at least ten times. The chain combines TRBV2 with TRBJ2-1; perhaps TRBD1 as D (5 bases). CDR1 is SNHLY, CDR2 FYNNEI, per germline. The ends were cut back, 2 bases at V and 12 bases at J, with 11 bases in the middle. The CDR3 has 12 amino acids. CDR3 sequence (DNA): TGTGCCAGCAGTGAACAAGCTAGGGGGCAGTTCTTC. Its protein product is CASSEQARGQFF.

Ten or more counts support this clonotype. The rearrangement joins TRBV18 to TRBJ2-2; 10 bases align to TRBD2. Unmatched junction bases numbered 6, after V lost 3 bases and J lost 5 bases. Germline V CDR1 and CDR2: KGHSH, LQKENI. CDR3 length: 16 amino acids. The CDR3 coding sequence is TGTGCCAGCTCACCGCTAACTAGCGGGGTGACCGGGGAGCTGTTTTTT. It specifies CASSPLTSGVTGELFF. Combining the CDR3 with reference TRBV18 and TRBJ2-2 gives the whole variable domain NAGVMQNPRHLVRRRGQEARLRCSPMKGHSHVYWYRQLPEEGLKFMVYLQKENIIDESGMPKERFSAEFPKEGPSILRIQQVVRGDSAAYFCASSPLTSGVTGELFFGEGSRLTVL.

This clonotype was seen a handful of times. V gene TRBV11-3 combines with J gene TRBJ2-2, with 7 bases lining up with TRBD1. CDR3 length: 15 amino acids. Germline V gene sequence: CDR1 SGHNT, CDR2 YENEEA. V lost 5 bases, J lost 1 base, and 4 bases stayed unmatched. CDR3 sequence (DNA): TGTGCCAGCAGCCCGGGACAGTGGAACACCGGGGAGCTGTTTTTT. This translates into CASSPGQWNTGELFF.

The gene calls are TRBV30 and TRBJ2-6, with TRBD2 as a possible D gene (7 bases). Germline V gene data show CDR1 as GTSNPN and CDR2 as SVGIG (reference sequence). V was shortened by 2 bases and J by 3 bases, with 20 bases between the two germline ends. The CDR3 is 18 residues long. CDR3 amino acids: CAWSLGGAHLFGANVLTF. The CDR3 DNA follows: TGTGCCTGGAGTTTAGGGGGGGCGCATTTATTTGGGGCCAACGTCCTGACTTTC.

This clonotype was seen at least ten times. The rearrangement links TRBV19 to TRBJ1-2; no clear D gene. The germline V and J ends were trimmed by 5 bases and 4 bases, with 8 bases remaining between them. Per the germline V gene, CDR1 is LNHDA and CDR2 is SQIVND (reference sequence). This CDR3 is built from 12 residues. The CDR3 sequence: CASSSPGYGYTF. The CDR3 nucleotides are TGTGCCAGTAGTTCCCCTGGCTATGGCTACACCTTC.

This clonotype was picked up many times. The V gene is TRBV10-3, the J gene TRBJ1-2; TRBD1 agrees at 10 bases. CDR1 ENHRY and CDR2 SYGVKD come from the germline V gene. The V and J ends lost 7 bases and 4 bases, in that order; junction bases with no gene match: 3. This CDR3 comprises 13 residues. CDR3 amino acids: CAITRTGGYGYTF. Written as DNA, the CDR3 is TGTGCCATCACCCGGACAGGGGGCTATGGCTACACCTTC.

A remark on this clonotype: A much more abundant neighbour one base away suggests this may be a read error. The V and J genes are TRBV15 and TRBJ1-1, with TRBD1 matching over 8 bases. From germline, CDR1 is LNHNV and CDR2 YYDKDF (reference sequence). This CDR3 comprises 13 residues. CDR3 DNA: TGTGCCACCAGATTACAGGGGGTCGCTGAATCTTTCTTT. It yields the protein CATRLQGVAESFF.

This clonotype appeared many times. DNA of the CDR3: TGTGCCAGCAGCCCCCGAGGGACTTACCAAAGCTCCTACAATGAGCAGTTCTTC. Translated: CASSPRGTYQSSYNEQFF. The chain is built from TRBV7-8 and TRBJ2-1; weak D call: TRBD2 (6 bases). Per germline, CDR1 SGHVS and CDR2 FQNEAQ. The CDR3 is made up of 18 amino acids. V was pared by 5 bases and J by 0 bases, with 20 bases between.

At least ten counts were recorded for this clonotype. The CDR3 nucleotides are TGTGCCAGCAGCTTAACAAGAGCGAACACCGGGGAGCTGTTTTTT. Its translation is CASSLTRANTGELFF. The J gene is TRBJ2-2, the V gene TRBV7-3, with no clear D. The CDR3 sequence is 15 residues long. Germline lookup yields CDR1 SGHTA and CDR2 FQGTGA. Trimming shortened V by 0 bases and J by 0 bases, and 5 bases separated the two germline ends.

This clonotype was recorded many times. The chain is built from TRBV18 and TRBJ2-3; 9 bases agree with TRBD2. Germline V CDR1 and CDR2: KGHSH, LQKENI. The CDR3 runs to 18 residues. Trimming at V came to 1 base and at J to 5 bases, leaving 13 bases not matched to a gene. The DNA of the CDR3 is TGTGCCAGCTCACCACTACCCATAGACGGCGGGAGGGTAGATACGCAGTATTTT. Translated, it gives CASSPLPIDGGRVDTQYF.

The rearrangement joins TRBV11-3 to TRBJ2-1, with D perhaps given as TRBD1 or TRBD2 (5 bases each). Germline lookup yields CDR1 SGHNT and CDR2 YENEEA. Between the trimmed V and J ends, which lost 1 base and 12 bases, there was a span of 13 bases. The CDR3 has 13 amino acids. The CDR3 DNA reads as TGTGCCAGCAGCTTAGTTCGAAGGGACCGGCAGTTCTTC. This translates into CASSLVRRDRQFF.

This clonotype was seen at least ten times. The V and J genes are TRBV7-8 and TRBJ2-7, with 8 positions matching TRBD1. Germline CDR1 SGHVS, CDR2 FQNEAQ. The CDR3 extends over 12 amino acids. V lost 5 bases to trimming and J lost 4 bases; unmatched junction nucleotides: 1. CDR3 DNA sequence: TGTGCCAGCAGCCGGACAGGGTACGAGCAGTACTTC. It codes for CASSRTGYEQYF. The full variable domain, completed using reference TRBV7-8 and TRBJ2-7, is GAGVSQSPRYKVAKRGQDVALRCDPISGHVSLFWYQQALGQGPEFLTYFQNEAQLDKSGLPSDRFFAERPEGSVSTLKIQRTQQEDSAVYLCASSRTGYEQYFGPGTRLTVT.

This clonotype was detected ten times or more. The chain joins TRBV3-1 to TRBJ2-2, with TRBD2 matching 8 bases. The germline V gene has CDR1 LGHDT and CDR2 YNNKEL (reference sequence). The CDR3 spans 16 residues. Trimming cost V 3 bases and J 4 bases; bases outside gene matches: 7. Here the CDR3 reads CASSQVAGFGTGELFF. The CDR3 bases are TGTGCCAGCAGCCAGGTAGCGGGATTCGGCACCGGGGAGCTGTTTTTT.

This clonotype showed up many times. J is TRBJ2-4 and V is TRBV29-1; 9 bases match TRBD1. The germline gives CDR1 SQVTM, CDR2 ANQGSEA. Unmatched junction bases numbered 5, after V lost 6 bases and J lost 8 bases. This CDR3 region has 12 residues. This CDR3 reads CSVGRQGDIQYF. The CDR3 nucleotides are TGCAGCGTGGGGAGACAGGGGGACATTCAGTACTTC. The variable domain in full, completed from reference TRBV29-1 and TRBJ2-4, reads SAVISQKPSRDICQRGTSLTIQCQVDSQVTMMFWYRQQPGQSLTLIATANQGSEATYESGFVIDKFPISRPNLTFSTLTVSNMSPEDSSIYLCSVGRQGDIQYFGAGTRLSVL.

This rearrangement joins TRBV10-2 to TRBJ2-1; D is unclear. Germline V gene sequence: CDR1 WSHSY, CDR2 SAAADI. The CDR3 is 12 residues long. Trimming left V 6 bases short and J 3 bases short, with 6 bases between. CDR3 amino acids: CASSINYNEQFF. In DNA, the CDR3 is TGCGCCAGCAGCATCAACTACAATGAGCAGTTCTTC.

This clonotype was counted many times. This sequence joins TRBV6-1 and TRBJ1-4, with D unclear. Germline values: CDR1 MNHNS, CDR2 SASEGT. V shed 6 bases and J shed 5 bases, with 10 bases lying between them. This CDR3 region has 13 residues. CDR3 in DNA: TGTGCCAGCAGCCTGGCCCACAATGAAAAACTGTTTTTT. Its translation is CASSLAHNEKLFF.

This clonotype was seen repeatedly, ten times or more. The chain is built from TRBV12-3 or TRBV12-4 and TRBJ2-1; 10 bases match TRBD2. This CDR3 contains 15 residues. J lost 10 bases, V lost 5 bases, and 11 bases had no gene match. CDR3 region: CASSQGLARGNEQFF. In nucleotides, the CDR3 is TGTGCCAGCAGTCAGGGACTAGCGAGGGGGAACGAGCAGTTCTTC.